Below are 25 T cell receptor beta chains sequenced from a single sample in a study of identical twins. TCRdb recomputed calls from the 5' RACE reads with MiXCR, one row per CDR3 protein. In the table there are approximately 1.8 million distinct CDR3 sequences, about 30% of which are singletons. The specimen was cord blood. The source of these receptors is a newborn girl in good health.

The rearrangement links TRBV12-3 or TRBV12-4 to TRBJ2-3; D is uncertain. The CDR3 totals 16 residues. V lost 5 bases to trimming and J lost 1 base, with 16 bases between them. The CDR3 sequence is CASSIVGNTRTDTQYF. CDR3 bases: TGTGCCAGCAGTATTGTGGGGAATACTCGCACAGATACGCAGTATTTT.

This chain connects TRBV27 to TRBJ2-1, with D perhaps matching TRBD2 (5 bases). The V end was cut by 7 bases, the J end by 6 bases, with 10 bases between. The germline V gene has CDR1 MNHEY and CDR2 SMNVEV (reference sequence). There are 12 residues in the CDR3. As DNA, the CDR3 is TGTGCCAGCATCACTCGGGGCAATGAGCAGTTCTTC. Encoded protein: CASITRGNEQFF.

The chain uses TRBV12-3 or TRBV12-4 and TRBJ2-7, with 10 bases fitting TRBD1. With 1 base clipped from V and 12 bases from J, the junction kept 12 bases outside the gene matches. The CDR3 is 15 residues long. The CDR3 nucleotides read TGTGCCAGCAGTTTAGTATGGGGACAGGGGCCCAATTTGTACTTC. Protein: CASSLVWGQGPNLYF.

This clonotype was counted only a few times. V usage is TRBV6-6 and J usage is TRBJ1-5, with D perhaps TRBD1 (6 bases). With 6 bases removed from V and 5 bases from J, the gap between germline ends came to 14 bases. In germline, CDR1 is MNHNY, CDR2 SVGAGI (reference sequence). This CDR3 has 14 amino acids. The chain's CDR3 is CASRAGTSYQPQHF. The CDR3 DNA sequence: TGTGCCAGCAGAGCCGGGACAAGTTATCAGCCCCAGCATTTT.

This clonotype was recorded a few times. V gene TRBV9 combines with J gene TRBJ1-2, with D possibly TRBD1 on 5 matching bases. Between the trimmed V and J ends, which lost 3 bases and 4 bases, there was a span of 13 bases. This CDR3 contains 14 residues. Germline CDR1 reads SGDLS; CDR2 reads YYNGEE. The CDR3 nucleotides read TGTGCCAGCAGCGAATTTACAGGAGCCTATGGCTACACCTTC. It translates to CASSEFTGAYGYTF.

This clonotype was counted between two and nine times. CDR3 in DNA: TGCAGCGCCGGGGACAGGGGGAAAGGGATGAACACTGAAGCTTTCTTT. Its protein product is CSAGDRGKGMNTEAFF. The chain links TRBV29-1 to TRBJ1-1, with 11 bases that match TRBD1. There are 16 residues in the CDR3. Per germline, CDR1 SQVTM and CDR2 ANQGSEA. V was pared by 7 bases and J by 0 bases, with 10 bases of the junction left unmatched.

The chain joins TRBV19 to TRBJ1-1; 9 positions agree with TRBD1. The CDR3 has 14 residues. Germline lookup yields CDR1 LNHDA and CDR2 SQIVND (reference sequence). Trimming cost V 1 base and J 10 bases; bases outside gene matches: 7. CDR3 sequence (DNA): TGTGCCAGTAGTATAGCCGGGACAGGGCTATCAGCTTTCTTT. Protein product: CASSIAGTGLSAFF.

This clonotype was seen repeatedly, ten times or more. The rearrangement uses TRBV10-3 and TRBJ1-4; 9 nucleotides line up with TRBD1. The J segment lost 7 bases and the V segment lost 8 bases, leaving 5 bases of the junction unmatched. Germline CDR1 ENHRY, CDR2 SYGVKD. This CDR3 has 13 amino acids. CDR3 in DNA: TGTGCCATCGCTGGGACAGGGAGTGAAAAACTGTTTTTT. Encoded protein: CAIAGTGSEKLFF.

This clonotype has ten or more counts. The chain joins TRBV3-1 to TRBJ2-3, with D perhaps TRBD1 (6 bases). This CDR3 has 14 amino acids. Germline values: CDR1 LGHDT, CDR2 YNNKEL (reference sequence). V dropped 4 bases and J dropped 2 bases, with 10 bases sitting between them. The CDR3, as DNA: TGTGCCAGCAGCCCAGGACAGTTCACAGATACGCAGTATTTT. Translation: CASSPGQFTDTQYF.

The CDR3 DNA is TGTGCCAGCAGCTTAGTGGTCGTCCCTGCGGAGACCCAGTACTTC. This translates into CASSLVVVPAETQYF. The chain uses TRBV11-2 and TRBJ2-5; D ambiguous. V was shortened by 1 base and J by 5 bases, with 14 bases between the two germline ends. CDR3 size: 15 residues. Germline V gives CDR1 SGHAT, CDR2 FQNNGV.

The rearrangement joins TRBV12-3 or TRBV12-4 to TRBJ1-5; possible D gene TRBD1, 6 bases. V gave up 6 bases and J gave up 1 base, with 10 bases separating them. This CDR3 has 14 amino acids. CDR3 nucleotides: TGTGCCAGCAGGAGCAGGGGAAGCAATCAGCCCCAGCATTTT. Protein product: CASRSRGSNQPQHF.

The chain joins TRBV20-1 to TRBJ2-6; D possibly uses TRBD1 or TRBD2 (5 bases each). In germline, CDR1 is DFQATT, CDR2 SNEGSKA (reference sequence). V lost 1 base, J lost 3 bases, and 22 bases lay in between. CDR3 length: 19 residues. The CDR3 sequence is CSARGAGAESLFGANVLTF. The DNA for the CDR3 is TGCAGTGCTAGAGGAGCCGGGGCGGAGTCCCTCTTTGGGGCCAACGTCCTGACTTTC.

Written as DNA, the CDR3 is TGTGCCAGCAGTTTTGCCCCTACAGGGGCCCCTTCATATAGCAATCAGCCCCAGCATTTT. This codes for CASSFAPTGAPSYSNQPQHF. This chain uses TRBV12-3 or TRBV12-4 with TRBJ1-5; 7 bases align to TRBD1. CDR3 size: 20 residues. J lost 0 bases, V lost 3 bases, and 17 bases had no gene match.

The rearrangement joins TRBV12-5 to TRBJ2-7, with 8 positions matching TRBD1. This CDR3 is built from 16 residues. Germline loops: CDR1 LGHNT, CDR2 FRNRAP. V lost 0 bases and J lost 2; bases outside the gene matches: 6. CDR3 protein: CASGLVLGTGPYEQYF. CDR3 sequence (DNA): TGTGCTAGTGGTTTGGTACTTGGGACAGGACCCTACGAGCAGTACTTC.

On this clonotype itself: This may arise from a read error, as a much more abundant clone is one base away. This chain connects TRBV10-3 to TRBJ2-1; 9 bases are shared with TRBD1. The CDR3 has 13 residues. Germline V gene sequence: CDR1 ENHRY, CDR2 SYGVKD. CDR3 protein: CAVSGTGKNEQFF. CDR3 nucleotides: TGTGCCGTCAGTGGGACAGGGAAGAATGAGCAGTTCTTC.

Worth noting for this clonotype: Compared with germline, one end of the junction differs, possibly owing to a read error. This chain uses TRBV6-6 with TRBJ2-2; 9 positions match TRBD2. This CDR3 region has 16 residues. Germline V CDR1 and CDR2: MNHNY, SVGAGI (reference sequence). CDR3 protein: CASSHSGTSLPGELFF. The CDR3 nucleotides read TGTGCCAGCAGTCACTCCGGGACTAGCTTACCCGGGGAGCTGTTTTTT.

The V gene is TRBV3-1, the J gene TRBJ2-5; D may match TRBD1 or TRBD2 (5 bases each). V gave up 0 bases and J gave up 5 bases, with 13 bases separating them. CDR1 and CDR2 (germline): LGHDT, YNNKEL (reference sequence). This CDR3 region has 15 residues. The CDR3: CASSQDPRGRETQYF. Written as DNA, the CDR3 is TGTGCCAGCAGCCAAGATCCTCGGGGCCGTGAGACCCAGTACTTC.

This clonotype came up many times. The chain uses TRBV10-3 and TRBJ2-1; no definite D call. This CDR3 spans 13 amino acids. The germline CDR1 and CDR2 sequences are ENHRY and SYGVKD. V dropped 4 bases and J dropped 4 bases, with 8 bases sitting between them. The CDR3 here is CAISAPRYNEQFF. DNA of the CDR3: TGTGCCATCAGTGCCCCACGATACAATGAGCAGTTCTTC.

This clonotype was recorded at least ten times. The chain couples TRBV28 to TRBJ2-3; possibly TRBD2 for D (6 bases). This CDR3 spans 15 amino acids. The germline V gene has CDR1 MDHEN and CDR2 SYDVKM. V was pared by 3 bases and J by 3 bases, with 13 bases between. The CDR3 DNA sequence: TGTGCCAGCAGTTTGGGGGGAGAAGGAACAGATACGCAGTATTTT. It codes for CASSLGGEGTDTQYF.

The chain has TRBV18 and TRBJ1-1, with D hard to call. The CDR3 totals 13 residues. Between the trimmed V and J ends, which lost 5 bases and 4 bases, there was a span of 11 bases. The germline CDR1 and CDR2 sequences are KGHSH and LQKENI. The DNA for the CDR3 is TGTGCCAGCTCAGGCACTACCGGCACTGAAGCTTTCTTT. It is translated as CASSGTTGTEAFF.

The chain couples TRBV5-6 to TRBJ2-3; TRBD2 matches 8 bases. The CDR3 has 15 amino acids. From germline, CDR1 is SGHDT and CDR2 YYEEEE. The trim removed 5 bases at V and 6 bases at J, leaving 11 bases unmatched. CDR3 loop: CASSHPGLGGDTQYF. In DNA form, the CDR3 reads TGTGCCAGCAGTCACCCGGGACTAGGGGGGGATACGCAGTATTTT.

This clonotype turned up a few times. This chain joins TRBV7-8 and TRBJ2-1; the D gene is possibly TRBD2 (5 bases). V was cut by 0 bases and J by 5 bases, with 17 bases left in between. Germline V CDR1 and CDR2: SGHVS, FQNEAQ. CDR3 length: 17 amino acids. Written as DNA, the CDR3 is TGTGCCAGCAGCTTAGCGAGGCTAGCCGGAAAAAACAATGAGCAGTTCTTC. This gives the protein CASSLARLAGKNNEQFF.

This clonotype was seen more than once but under ten times. This chain connects TRBV28 to TRBJ1-1, with D possibly TRBD1 on 6 matching bases. Germline CDR1 is MDHEN and CDR2 is SYDVKM. V was shortened by 6 bases and J by 1 base, with 15 bases between the two germline ends. This CDR3 contains 15 residues. The CDR3 is CASSLMQGWNTEAFF. The DNA for the CDR3 is TGTGCCAGCAGCCTCATGCAGGGGTGGAACACTGAAGCTTTCTTT.

The genes are TRBV19 and TRBJ1-5, with D uncertain. CDR3 length: 14 amino acids. Trimming stripped 2 bases from V and 2 bases from J, with 7 bases between. From germline, CDR1 is LNHDA and CDR2 SQIVND (reference sequence). The CDR3 DNA sequence: TGTGCCAGTAGTATATTGCAGGGCAATCAGCCCCAGCATTTT. Protein sequence: CASSILQGNQPQHF. The full variable domain, in which reference TRBV19 and TRBJ1-5 provide the parts outside the CDR3, is DGGITQSPKYLFRKEGQNVTLSCEQNLNHDAMYWYRQDPGQGLRLIYYSQIVNDFQKGDIAEGYSVSREKKESFPLTVTSAQKNPTAFYLCASSILQGNQPQHFGDGTRLSIL.

The rearrangement uses TRBV20-1 and TRBJ2-1; maybe TRBD2 (6 bases). Trimming removed 8 bases at V and 0 bases at J, with 14 bases between. Looked up from germline, CDR1 is DFQATT and CDR2 is SNEGSKA (reference sequence). The CDR3 loop spans 14 amino acids. The CDR3 here is CSCPSVSSYNEQFF. The DNA for the CDR3 is TGCAGTTGCCCTAGCGTGAGCTCCTACAATGAGCAGTTCTTC.